This T cell receptor (beta chain) originates from a study of regulatory T cells in long-lasting Graves disease. The overall study: Freshly diagnosed Graves' patients had used antithyroid drugs for under 3 months.

Notes on the study in general: Relative to new patients (roughly 970), persistent patients exhibited greater sharing of public clonotypes (around 2,500). Small sample size may have lowered accuracy.

CDR3-region Arm-PCR and iRepertoire HTBI primers produced the TCR beta libraries. TCRdb reanalysed the multiplex PCR reads using MiXCR and keeps one entry per CDR3 protein. Among under 250,000 distinct CDR3 sequences listed, 20% to 25% were seen once. Time point reported: newly diagnosed GD, antithyroid drugs for less than 3 months. From RNA extracted from PBMCs, the TCR library was made. All patients originated from an endocrinology department located in Xi'an, China. Of note for this clonotype: Its antigen remains unidentified.

Unmatched junction bases numbered 10, after V lost 6 bases and J lost 6 bases. Germline values: CDR1 SGHTA, CDR2 FQGNSA. This CDR3 contains 14 residues. The sequencing here drew on peripheral blood mononuclear cells (PBMCs), taken at new diagnosis, from a patient treated with antithyroid drugs. The chain employs TRBV7-2 and TRBJ1-2, with 7 bases matching TRBD1. This TCR was sampled from a female donor with Graves disease. The CDR3 sequence is CASRLTGTDNGYTF. The CDR3 DNA is TGTGCCAGCAGGCTAACCGGGACAGATAATGGCTACACCTTC. Filled out from reference TRBV7-2 and TRBJ1-2, the complete variable domain reads GAGVSQSPSNKVTEKGKDVELRCDPISGHTALYWYRQSLGQGLEFLIYFQGNSAPDKSGLPSDRFSAERTGGSVSTLTIQRTQQEDSAVYLCASRLTGTDNGYTFGSGTRLTVV.